Each of the 24 T cell receptor beta chains below was sequenced from the same sample in a study of shared clonotypes between healthy human individuals. Method: immunoSEQ multiplex PCR; TCRdb's copy keeps in-frame clones and lacks some. The table has 180,000 or so clones, just under 95% seen once. Sequencing was carried out using naive CD4+ T cells sorted from blood. The subset: CD45RA+ positively selected. All receptors come from a woman in her 30s in good health.

This chain joins TRBV6-6 and TRBJ2-5, with D possibly being TRBD1 (5 bases). The germline gives CDR1 MNHNY, CDR2 SVGAGI (reference sequence). V gave up 1 base and J gave up 5 bases, with 17 bases separating them. This CDR3 has 16 residues. The CDR3, as DNA: TGTGCCAGCAGTTACTTCCAGGGCCGGAAAGGGGAGACCCAGTACTTC. This codes for CASSYFQGRKGETQYF.

This clone has just one count. This chain links TRBV14 with TRBJ1-4; TRBD1 matches at 7 bases. V lost 4 bases and J lost 8; bases outside the gene matches: 10. The CDR3 runs to 15 residues. Germline lookup yields CDR1 SGHDN and CDR2 FVKESK. This CDR3 reads CASSRYDRVGEKLFF. The CDR3 coding sequence is TGTGCCAGCAGCCGTTACGACAGGGTCGGAGAAAAACTGTTTTTT.

The rearrangement links TRBV19 to TRBJ1-1; D unresolved. The CDR3 has 15 residues. V was cut by 2 bases and J by 2 bases, with 12 bases left in between. Germline V gives CDR1 LNHDA, CDR2 SQIVND (reference sequence). The DNA for the CDR3 is TGTGCCAGTAGTATAAGGAGGGCGGTAAACACTGAAGCTTTCTTT. Protein product: CASSIRRAVNTEAFF.

The chain couples TRBV2 to TRBJ2-2; TRBD1 matches 10 bases. The V gene's germline CDR1 is SNHLY and CDR2 FYNNEI. J was trimmed by 5 bases and V by 3 bases; bases with no gene match: 3. The CDR3 sequence is 15 residues long. This CDR3 is CASSETGGPTGELFF. The DNA for the CDR3 is TGTGCCAGCAGTGAGACAGGGGGCCCGACCGGGGAGCTGTTTTTT.

The sample holds a few counts of this clone. This chain links TRBV7-9 with TRBJ2-7, with D uncertain. The CDR3 totals 15 residues. CDR1 and CDR2 (germline): SEHNR, FQNEAQ (reference sequence). V dropped 0 bases and J dropped 5 bases, with 14 bases sitting between them. The CDR3 is CASSLALGFGDEQYF. For the CDR3, the DNA is TGTGCCAGCAGCTTAGCGTTAGGGTTCGGCGACGAGCAGTACTTC.

The chain uses TRBV7-2 and TRBJ1-1; D not resolved. From germline, CDR1 is SGHTA and CDR2 FQGNSA. This CDR3 is built from 15 residues. Trimming removed 1 base at V and 5 bases at J, with 14 bases between. In DNA, the CDR3 is TGTGCCAGCAGCTTAGAGGTCCGGGGTCGAACTGAAGCTTTCTTT. It translates to CASSLEVRGRTEAFF.

This clone was observed a few times. The chain links TRBV5-1 to TRBJ2-7; D uncertain. The CDR3 length is 11 residues. Trimming pared 2 bases from V and 5 bases from J, leaving 5 bases between. Germline values: CDR1 SGHRS, CDR2 YFSETQ. The CDR3 here is CASSLRNEQYF. CDR3 DNA: TGCGCCAGCAGCTTACGGAACGAGCAGTACTTC.

The chain is built from TRBV28 and TRBJ2-7, with 9 bases aligning to TRBD1. The CDR3 totals 17 residues. V trimming: 5 bases; J trimming: 6 bases; junction bases outside the gene matches: 17. CDR1 and CDR2 from the germline V gene are MDHEN and SYDVKM. The CDR3 here is CASSDHRGPPYVREQYF. CDR3 DNA sequence: TGTGCCAGCAGTGACCACAGGGGGCCCCCGTACGTGCGCGAGCAGTACTTC.

This chain links TRBV4-2 with TRBJ1-1; 7 bases line up with TRBD1. The CDR3 sequence is 15 residues long. Trimming cost V 5 bases and J 4 bases; bases outside gene matches: 10. Germline CDR1 is LGHNA and CDR2 is YNFKEQ. The chain's CDR3 is CASSLGGRGSTEAFF. As DNA, the CDR3 is TGTGCCAGCAGCTTGGGAGGCAGGGGGAGCACTGAAGCTTTCTTT.

The chain uses TRBV30 and TRBJ2-7; D ambiguous. There are 14 residues in the CDR3. Looked up from germline, CDR1 is GTSNPN and CDR2 is SVGIG (reference sequence). The V gene lost 0 bases and the J gene lost 7 bases, with 16 bases spanning the gap. DNA of the CDR3: TGTGCCTGGAGTGTACGTACAATAATCCGGGAGCAGTACTTC. Protein product: CAWSVRTIIREQYF.

This CDR3 is CASSYLGLAAYEQYF. The CDR3, as DNA: TGTGCCAGCAGTTACCTCGGACTAGCGGCCTACGAGCAGTACTTC. The chain recombines TRBV6-5 with TRBJ2-7; 10 nucleotides match TRBD2. The CDR3 covers 15 residues. CDR1 is MNHEY and CDR2 is SVGAGI in the germline V gene. Losses at the gene ends were 2 bases for V and 2 bases for J; bases not matched to a gene: 3.

V usage is TRBV28 and J usage is TRBJ2-3; a possible D gene is TRBD1 (5 bases). The CDR3 length is 15 residues. Germline values: CDR1 MDHEN, CDR2 SYDVKM. The V end lost 8 bases, the J end lost 5 bases, and 20 bases lay between the germline ends. The CDR3 DNA reads as TGTGCCAGCCAACCAGGACCCCAGGGCGGAGATACGCAGTATTTT. Translated: CASQPGPQGGDTQYF. The variable domain in full, completed from reference TRBV28 and TRBJ2-3, reads DVKVTQSSRYLVKRTGEKVFLECVQDMDHENMFWYRQDPGLGLRLIYFSYDVKMKEKGDIPEGYSVSREKKERFSLILESASTNQTSMYLCASQPGPQGGDTQYFGPGTRLTVL.

This chain connects TRBV5-1 to TRBJ2-1; perhaps TRBD2 as D (6 bases). This CDR3 is 16 amino acids long. Trimming took 3 bases from V and 6 from J, leaving 19 bases between them. Germline V gives CDR1 SGHRS, CDR2 YFSETQ. CDR3 protein: CASSSRAGGLGNEQFF. Here the CDR3 DNA reads TGCGCCAGCAGCTCCAGAGCGGGTGGCCTTGGCAATGAGCAGTTCTTC.

The genes are TRBV19 and TRBJ2-7, with TRBD2 as a possible D gene (5 bases). Germline assignment: CDR1 LNHDA and CDR2 SQIVND (reference sequence). CDR3 length: 14 residues. Trimming shortened V by 5 bases and J by 0 bases, and 11 bases separated the two germline ends. CDR3 bases: TGTGCCAGTAGTGTCGGGGTACCCTCCTACGAGCAGTACTTC. It is translated as CASSVGVPSYEQYF.

This clone was found once. The chain is built from TRBV28 and TRBJ2-7; 11 positions agree with TRBD1. The CDR3 length is 17 residues. Germline V CDR1 and CDR2: MDHEN, SYDVKM. V shed 6 bases and J 7 bases; nucleotides not matched to a gene: 17. The CDR3 nucleotides are TGTGCCAGCAGCTCTACTAATTTTGGACAGGGGGCGGAAGAGCAGTACTTC. It translates to CASSSTNFGQGAEEQYF.

The rearrangement links TRBV6-1 to TRBJ2-7; TRBD1 aligns across 9 bases. The junction had 9 bases not matched to a gene; V was cut back by 10 bases and J by 2 bases. Germline V CDR1 and CDR2: MNHNS, SASEGT. CDR3 length: 14 residues. The CDR3 DNA reads TGTGCCACCAGCCAGGACAGGGGCACCTACGAGCAGTACTTC. Its translation: CATSQDRGTYEQYF.

This chain joins TRBV30 and TRBJ2-1; TRBD2 agrees at 8 bases. The V segment lost 0 bases and the J segment 8 bases; nucleotides outside the gene matches: 3. The CDR3 is made up of 13 amino acids. Germline values: CDR1 GTSNPN, CDR2 SVGIG (reference sequence). The CDR3, as DNA: TGTGCCTGGAGTGTAAGTAGCGGGGATGAGCAGTTCTTC. Protein sequence: CAWSVSSGDEQFF.

The table lists this clone with a count of one. The chain couples TRBV5-1 to TRBJ1-2, with 10 bases lining up with TRBD1. The CDR3 loop spans 13 amino acids. Unmatched junction bases numbered 4, after V lost 4 bases and J lost 7 bases. Germline CDR1 and CDR2: SGHRS and YFSETQ. As DNA, the CDR3 is TGCGCCAGCAGCGACTGGACAGGGGGTGGCTACACCTTC. Its translation: CASSDWTGGGYTF.

In this sample, this clone turned up once. The rearrangement uses TRBV7-7 and TRBJ1-1; D is unresolved. Germline values: CDR1 SSHAT, CDR2 FNYEAQ (reference sequence). V gave up 6 bases and J gave up 1 base, with 9 bases separating them. The CDR3 is 13 residues long. CDR3 DNA: TGTGCCAGCAGTCAGGACGGGAACACTGAAGCTTTCTTT. Translation gives CASSQDGNTEAFF.

A single count supports this clone. The chain joins TRBV20-1 to TRBJ2-7; the D is unclear. From germline, CDR1 is DFQATT and CDR2 SNEGSKA (reference sequence). The CDR3 covers 10 residues. The V gene lost 1 base and the J gene lost 8 bases, with 6 bases spanning the gap. The CDR3, as DNA: TGCAGTGCTAGAGGGCCAAAGCAGTACTTC. Its translation is CSARGPKQYF.

This rearrangement joins TRBV2 to TRBJ2-2, with 8 bases identical to TRBD1. In germline, CDR1 is SNHLY, CDR2 FYNNEI. V was pared by 5 bases and J by 5 bases, with 7 bases of the junction left unmatched. This CDR3 contains 15 residues. CDR3 sequence reads: CASSPGGPMTGELFF. Here the CDR3 DNA reads TGTGCCAGCAGTCCAGGGGGCCCTATGACCGGGGAGCTGTTTTTT.

The sample holds one count of this clone. This sequence joins TRBV4-2 and TRBJ1-5; the D is unclear. The CDR3 is made up of 14 amino acids. The V end lost 0 bases, the J end lost 3 bases, and 6 bases lay between the germline ends. The germline V gene has CDR1 LGHNA and CDR2 YNFKEQ. CDR3 sequence reads: CASSQDWVNQPQHF. The CDR3 coding sequence is TGTGCCAGCAGCCAAGATTGGGTCAATCAGCCCCAGCATTTT.

This clone was found once. The V call is TRBV6-4, the J call TRBJ2-2; D uncertain. Germline V lookup: CDR1 MRHNA, CDR2 SNTAGT. Trimming cost V 2 bases and J 6 bases, with 7 bases left between them. The CDR3 totals 13 residues. CDR3 in amino acids: CASSDHIPGELFF. The CDR3 coding sequence is TGTGCCAGCAGTGACCACATCCCCGGGGAGCTGTTTTTT.

V and J are TRBV7-9 and TRBJ2-5; 7 bases are shared with TRBD2. With the DNA end fitting TRBJ2-7 better, the J assignment may be wrong. The length of the CDR3 is 14 residues. The germline V gene has CDR1 SEHNR and CDR2 FQNEAQ (reference sequence). CDR3 coding DNA: TGTGCCAGCAGCTTAGGTGCGGGAGTGGTCGAGCAGTACTTC. This codes for CASSLGAGVVEQYF.